Each of the 4 T cell receptor beta chains below was sequenced from the same sample in a study of blood T cell repertoires in COVID-19. The repertoire was sequenced with immunoSEQ multiplex PCR; TCRdb's copy has only in-frame clones and lacks some. The sample records roughly 250,000 clones, over 70% being singletons. The sample was peripheral blood. The receptors here all came from a human donor in a cohort sampled during active COVID-19.

This rearrangement joins TRBV29-1 to TRBJ2-7; D remains ambiguous. CDR1 and CDR2 from the germline V gene are SQVTM and ANQGSEA. The V end lost 2 bases, the J end lost 3 bases, and 8 bases lay between the germline ends. The CDR3 extends over 12 amino acids. The CDR3 here is CSVENKNYEQYF. The CDR3 nucleotides read TGCAGCGTTGAAAACAAGAACTACGAGCAGTACTTC.

This rearrangement joins TRBV5-1 to TRBJ1-2; no reliable D call. Germline CDR1 and CDR2: SGHRS and YFSETQ. V was shortened by 0 bases and J by 0 bases, with 9 bases between the two germline ends. This CDR3 spans 15 amino acids. In DNA form, the CDR3 reads TGCGCCAGCAGCTTGGCCCCCACAGCTAACTATGGCTACACCTTC. Translating it yields CASSLAPTANYGYTF.

The chain couples TRBV3-1 (or the pseudogene TRBV3-2) to TRBJ2-5, with D tentatively TRBD2 (5 bases). The CDR3 sequence is 15 residues long. V gave up 3 bases and J gave up 1 base, with 12 bases separating them. Germline V gene lookup returns CDR1 LGHDT and CDR2 YNNKEL (reference sequence). Here the CDR3 DNA reads TGTGCCAGCAGCCATTATCCGGGGTCCCAAGAGACCCAGTACTTC. This gives the protein CASSHYPGSQETQYF.

The V and J genes are TRBV5-1 and TRBJ1-2; TRBD1 is a possible D gene (5 bases). The CDR3 has 18 amino acids. CDR1 and CDR2 from the germline V gene are SGHRS and YFSETQ. Trimming stripped 3 bases from V and 4 bases from J, with 25 bases between. This CDR3 is CASSWNRTFGRLFYGYTF. The CDR3 region has the DNA TGCGCCAGCAGCTGGAACCGGACATTCGGGAGGCTCTTCTATGGCTACACCTTC. The variable domain in full, completed from reference TRBV5-1 and TRBJ1-2, reads KAGVTQTPRYLIKTRGQQVTLSCSPISGHRSVSWYQQTPGQGLQFLFEYFSETQRNKGNFPGRFSGRQFSNSRSEMNVSTLELGDSALYLCASSWNRTFGRLFYGYTFGSGTRLTVV.